This TCR beta chain was identified in a study of blood T cell repertoires in COVID-19 (dated by TCRdb to 2018 to 2021). A note on the overall study: Samples from collaborators originated in the United States, Italy and Spain and spanned both the acute and convalescent phases of COVID-19. The material from the prospective study consisted of cDNA or gDNA derived from T cells, B-cell-depleted T cells, or PBMCs. The dataset comprised deeply sampled blood TCRbeta repertoires from subjects exposed to, actively infected with, or recovered from COVID-19. The repertoires were made available in a free public database intended to serve as a resource for research on the immune response to SARS-CoV-2. The samples were drawn from the first 160 participants of the ongoing ImmuneRACE study and from more than 1,000 subjects provided by 6 global collaborators. The sample metadata nearly always contained a de-identified subject ID, COVID-19 status, age in years and sex. Where HLA class I and class II types were available, the types were taken from metadata supplied by the sample provider, not from assay-based typing.

TCRbeta CDR3 regions were amplified from genomic DNA by means of the immunoSEQ Assay, a bias-controlled multiplex PCR. On the authors' methods: The number of nucleated cells in each sample was estimated from the amplification of reference gene primers within the assay. To quantify the absolute abundance of each unique TCRbeta CDR3 rearrangement, sequence reads were collapsed and filtered. Productive Simpson clonality was computed per sample as the square root of Simpson's diversity index over productive rearrangements. TCRdb obtained this table from immuneACCESS and retained in-frame rearrangements with V and J assigned. These tables miss some clones; where compared with another copy, unresolved V genes account for less than half of the shortfall, and the remainder is unexplained. Clonal size and the V and J genes are those of that table, whereas D and trimming came from the DNA. The sample yields a few hundred thousand clones; 80% were counted once. The top ten clonotypes cover under 8.5% of the sample.

Collaborating institutions collected whole blood in K2EDTA tubes following their own protocols. For TCRbeta analysis, collaborators shipped samples in one of three forms: frozen whole blood, isolated PBMCs, or DNA extracted from either of those sample types. Comments on this clone: It has no known antigen specificity. Base qualities are not at hand, and no much larger clone is one base apart.

The investigation overall reported the following: Clinical and demographic metadata were provided uncurated, with the amount varying by source and participant.

V sheds 2 bases and J sheds 3 bases, leaving 5 bases between their ends. The germline V gene (reference sequence) specifies SEHNR as CDR1 and FQNEAQ as CDR2. The CDR3 numbers 12 residues from cysteine through phenylalanine. The only DNA kept is the CDR3, 36 bases in frame from the first base. The material sequenced was peripheral blood. The TCR comes from an older woman with acute or convalescent COVID-19. The V and J segments used are TRBV7-9 and TRBJ2-7; no D gene can be assigned with confidence. For the CDR3, the sequence is CASSLTDYEQYF. The sequence in DNA is TGTGCCAGCAGCTTAACAGACTACGAGCAGTACTTC.